This T cell receptor (beta chain) was identified in a study of CD8+ T cells in alopecia areata. Study in general: The drug, oral tofacitinib, was given to treated patients at 5 to 10 mg twice daily.

In its sample, this clone was seen a few times. What it recognizes is unknown. RNA was extracted and reverse transcribed into cDNA as the sequencing template. Data came from immunoSEQ multiplex PCR; TCRdb stores just in-frame clones and leaves some out. Of some 240,000 clones listed, about 53% are singletons. Study-wide points: Scalp samples also yield sequences from resident alphabeta T cells of normal skin.

V lost 4 bases to trimming and J lost 0 bases, with 13 bases between them. The CDR3 is 16 residues long. CDR1 MGHRA and CDR2 YSYEKL come from the germline V gene. This receptor was taken from a human donor with alopecia areata. The chain couples TRBV4-1 to TRBJ1-3; possible D gene TRBD1, 5 bases. The source material was CD4+ T cells sorted from blood, sampled at week 0. DNA of the CDR3: TGCGCCAGCAGCCCTACAGGTACTAACTCTGGAAACACCATATATTTT. Amino acids: CASSPTGTNSGNTIYF.